These 14 T cell receptor beta chains share one sample of origin, sequenced in a study of cytomegalovirus exposure and HLA in healthy donors (dated by TCRdb to about 2017). The library came from the immunoSEQ multiplex PCR assay. The multiplex PCR relied on a mix of 60 forward primers for TCR Vbeta segments and 13 reverse primers for TCR Jbeta segments. TCRdb took over this immuneACCESS table, retaining in-frame rearrangements with V and J assigned. Such tables are incomplete; in checked studies, under half of the missing clones stem from an unresolved V gene, and the remainder is unexplained. The sample table lists some 160,000 clones, around four fifths of them with a count of one. The ten top clones hold less than 2% of the sample. The sample comprised PBMCs. The receptor source for this set is a woman between 18 and 30 years old in good health and CMV-seronegative.

V gene TRBV7-2 combines with J gene TRBJ1-3; possible D gene TRBD1, 5 bases. V gave up 5 bases and J gave up 5 bases, with 13 bases separating them. There are 14 residues in the CDR3. Per germline, CDR1 SGHTA and CDR2 FQGNSA. The CDR3 DNA follows: TGTGCCAGCAGCAACGGGGGTTCAAGAAACACCATATATTTT. It encodes CASSNGGSRNTIYF.

In its sample, this clone was seen a few times. The junction differs from germline at one of its ends, possibly a read error. The genes are TRBV7-9 and TRBJ2-7, with D possibly matching TRBD2 (6 bases). This CDR3 is built from 14 residues. Germline V lookup: CDR1 SEHNR, CDR2 FQNEAQ (reference sequence). In DNA form, the CDR3 reads TGTTCCAGCAGCCACCGGGGGAGCTCCTACGAGCAGTACTTC. Amino acids: CSSSHRGSSYEQYF. Drawing the rest from reference TRBV7-9 and TRBJ2-7, the complete variable domain is DTGVSQNPRHKITKRGQNVTFRCDPISEHNRLYWYRQTLGQGPEFLTYFQNEAQLEKSRLLSDRFSAERPKGSFSTLEIQRTEQGDSAMYLCSSSHRGSSYEQYFGPGTRLTVT.

This chain uses TRBV28 with TRBJ1-1; 8 positions match TRBD1. V gave up 5 bases and J gave up 4 bases; unmatched junction bases: 6. From germline, CDR1 is MDHEN and CDR2 SYDVKM. This CDR3 has 14 residues. DNA for the CDR3: TGTGCCAGCAGTATTACTACAGGGGGCACTGAAGCTTTCTTT. Encoded protein: CASSITTGGTEAFF. Together with reference TRBV28 and TRBJ1-1, the CDR3 gives the full variable domain: DVKVTQSSRYLVKRTGEKVFLECVQDMDHENMFWYRQDPGLGLRLIYFSYDVKMKEKGDIPEGYSVSREKKERFSLILESASTNQTSMYLCASSITTGGTEAFFGQGTRLTVV.

V is TRBV6-5 and J is TRBJ1-4; possibly TRBD1 for D (5 bases). Trimming took 8 bases from V and 7 from J, leaving 14 bases between them. The CDR3 is 13 amino acids. Per germline, CDR1 MNHEY and CDR2 SVGAGI. The CDR3 DNA is TGTGCCAGCCGAGGCAGCGGGGGTGAAAAACTGTTTTTT. Amino acids: CASRGSGGEKLFF.

V usage is TRBV21-1 and J usage is TRBJ1-4; the D call TRBD1 from the table was never checked on the DNA. TRBV21-1 is listed as a pseudogene. The CDR3 extends over 15 amino acids. The DNA of the CDR3 is TGTGCCAGCAGCAAGACAGGGGAGAGGGATGAAAAACTGTTTTTT. Translated: CASSKTGERDEKLFF.

This clone was recorded a few times. This rearrangement joins TRBV7-8 to TRBJ2-2; 9 bases agree with TRBD1. This CDR3 comprises 16 residues. The V and J ends lost 5 bases and 0 bases, in that order; junction bases with no gene match: 4. CDR1 and CDR2 (germline): SGHVS, FQNEAQ. CDR3 region: CASSLGTGPNTGELFF. As DNA, the CDR3 is TGTGCCAGCAGCCTCGGGACAGGGCCGAACACCGGGGAGCTGTTTTTT.

The V gene is TRBV12-5, the J gene TRBJ2-1; 11 bases are a match to TRBD1. Trimming removed 0 bases from V and 7 bases from J; junction bases left unmatched: 11. CDR1 is LGHNT and CDR2 is FRNRAP in the germline V gene. The CDR3 is made up of 18 amino acids. CDR3 loop: CASGLVYTGTGGRNEQFF. The DNA of the CDR3 is TGTGCTAGTGGTTTGGTATATACGGGGACAGGGGGGCGAAATGAGCAGTTCTTC.

This clone occurred once. The chain couples TRBV21-1 to TRBJ1-1; the table gives TRBD1 as D, unverified against the DNA. TRBV21-1 is a known pseudogene. This CDR3 is 15 amino acids long. DNA for the CDR3: TGTGCCAGCAGCACCGCCACAGGGGCGAACACTGAAGCTTTCTTT. It codes for CASSTATGANTEAFF.

The genes are TRBV2 and TRBJ1-1; TRBD1 aligns across 7 bases. Germline V lookup: CDR1 SNHLY, CDR2 FYNNEI. The CDR3 covers 13 residues. Losses at the gene ends were 5 bases for V and 7 bases for J; bases not matched to a gene: 7. CDR3 residues: CASSPHRGIEAFF. The CDR3 region has the DNA TGTGCCAGCAGTCCCCACAGGGGAATTGAAGCTTTCTTT.

The chain couples TRBV12-5 to TRBJ2-1; possible D gene TRBD1, 6 bases. Between the trimmed V and J ends, which lost 0 bases and 8 bases, there was a span of 20 bases. Germline V CDR1 and CDR2: LGHNT, FRNRAP. The CDR3 runs to 17 residues. CDR3 loop: CASGLVWGQGISYEQFF. CDR3 nucleotide sequence: TGTGCTAGTGGTTTGGTTTGGGGGCAGGGGATTTCCTATGAGCAGTTCTTC.

This clone was picked up a small number of times. The chain combines TRBV2 with TRBJ1-1; D unresolved. V was trimmed by 11 bases and J by 5 bases, leaving 12 bases between them. The CDR3 sequence is 11 residues long. The germline gives CDR1 SNHLY, CDR2 FYNNEI. This CDR3 is CAPNSGTEAFF. The CDR3 DNA reads TGTGCCCCAAACTCCGGGACTGAAGCTTTCTTT. Full variable domain (outside the CDR3, taken from reference TRBV2 and TRBJ1-1): EPEVTQTPSHQVTQMGQEVILRCVPISNHLYFYWYRQILGQKVEFLVSFYNNEISEKSEIFDDQFSVERPDGSNFTLKIRSTKLEDSAMYFCAPNSGTEAFFGQGTRLTVV.

This clone has a handful of counts. This chain connects TRBV7-9 to TRBJ2-3; 7 bases are shared with TRBD1. CDR3 length equals 16 residues. CDR1 and CDR2 from the germline V gene are SEHNR and FQNEAQ (reference sequence). After removal of 1 base from V and 5 bases from J, the junction contained 9 bases not matched to a gene. DNA of the CDR3: TGTGCCAGCAGCTTAGGGTCAGGGGGAAGGGTAGATACGCAGTATTTT. Amino acid sequence: CASSLGSGGRVDTQYF.

V and J are TRBV4-1 and TRBJ2-3; a possible D gene is TRBD2 (6 bases). The CDR3 totals 15 residues. Trimming removed 4 bases from V and 1 base from J, with 12 bases in between. In germline, CDR1 is MGHRA, CDR2 YSYEKL. CDR3 amino acids: CASSPHPGGTDTQYF. Written as DNA, the CDR3 is TGCGCCAGCAGCCCCCATCCGGGGGGCACAGATACGCAGTATTTT.

The chain couples TRBV7-9 to TRBJ2-1; the D gene is possibly TRBD1 (5 bases). The germline V gene has CDR1 SEHNR and CDR2 FQNEAQ (reference sequence). Trimming pared 4 bases from V and 9 bases from J, leaving 16 bases between. CDR3 size: 14 residues. CDR3 in DNA: TGTGCCAGCAGCTCTTTAGGCCAGGGCGGTGAGCAGTTCTTC. Amino acids: CASSSLGQGGEQFF.